These 32 T cell receptor beta chains came from one sample sequenced in a study of T cell responses to AZD1222 COVID-19 vaccine. TCRdb's table, derived via immunoSEQ multiplex PCR, lists solely in-frame clones and lacks some. The sample lists some 150,000 clones; over 75% were seen once. Sequencing used peripheral blood, obtained 28 days after the second dose of the MenACWY control vaccine. The receptors originated from an adult who received the MenACWY meningococcal vaccine as a control.

The V call is TRBV10-3, the J call TRBJ2-5, with 8 positions matching TRBD1. Trimming at V came to 2 bases and at J to 5 bases, leaving 7 bases not matched to a gene. Germline CDR1 and CDR2: ENHRY and SYGVKD. CDR3 size: 15 residues. The CDR3: CAISERTGTSETQYF. The CDR3 DNA sequence: TGTGCCATCAGTGAGAGGACAGGGACGTCGGAGACCCAGTACTTC.

The chain couples TRBV7-9 to TRBJ2-1; D is ambiguous. The germline V gene has CDR1 SEHNR and CDR2 FQNEAQ (reference sequence). The CDR3 consists of 12 residues. The germline V and J ends were trimmed by 0 bases and 8 bases, with 5 bases remaining between them. DNA for the CDR3: TGTGCCAGCAGCTTAGCCACTTATGAGCAGTTCTTC. Residues: CASSLATYEQFF.

CDR3 nucleotides: TGTGCCAGCAGTTTAGGGGGCGCGGTAAGAGAGACCCAGTACTTC. Protein product: CASSLGGAVRETQYF. The gene calls are TRBV28 and TRBJ2-5, with a possible D match to TRBD1 (6 bases). The germline V gene encodes CDR1 MDHEN and CDR2 SYDVKM. Trimming shortened V by 2 bases and J by 4 bases, and 14 bases separated the two germline ends. This CDR3 contains 15 residues.

The V and J genes are TRBV19 and TRBJ1-5, with 8 bases lining up with TRBD1. V shed 7 bases and J 3 bases; nucleotides not matched to a gene: 8. The length of the CDR3 is 15 residues. Germline assignment: CDR1 LNHDA and CDR2 SQIVND (reference sequence). CDR3 bases: TGTGCCAGTAATACCGGGACAGGACACAATCAGCCCCAGCATTTT. It codes for CASNTGTGHNQPQHF.

As to this clone: The junction does not match germline at one end; this may be a read error. The V and J genes are TRBV7-7 and TRBJ2-7; D might be TRBD1 (6 bases). There are 14 residues in the CDR3. Germline lookup yields CDR1 SSHAT and CDR2 FNYEAQ (reference sequence). In DNA, the CDR3 is TGTGCTAGCAGCCAGGGGATGTCCGCCTACGAGCAGTACTTC. Translation: CASSQGMSAYEQYF.

The V and J genes are TRBV4-1 and TRBJ1-1; D is possibly TRBD1 (5 bases). Trimming removed 0 bases at V and 6 bases at J, with 14 bases between. This CDR3 comprises 15 residues. Per the germline V gene, CDR1 is MGHRA and CDR2 is YSYEKL. This chain's CDR3 is CASSQEPLGGAEAFF. In nucleotides, the CDR3 is TGCGCCAGCAGCCAAGAGCCTTTGGGGGGGGCTGAAGCTTTCTTT.

The chain links TRBV6-5 to TRBJ1-1; D perhaps matches TRBD1 (5 bases). This CDR3 has 13 residues. Looked up from germline, CDR1 is MNHEY and CDR2 is SVGAGI. The V end lost 5 bases, the J end lost 6 bases, and 13 bases lay between the germline ends. The CDR3 nucleotides are TGTGCCAGCAGTCGCCCGGACACGGCTGAAGCTTTCTTT. Its protein is CASSRPDTAEAFF.

The chain employs TRBV9 and TRBJ1-1; possibly TRBD1 for D (5 bases). The CDR3 extends over 15 amino acids. V gave up 3 bases and J gave up 4 bases, with 16 bases separating them. Germline CDR1 and CDR2: SGDLS and YYNGEE. The CDR3: CASSAAGQGSTEAFF. Here the CDR3 DNA reads TGTGCCAGCAGCGCAGCCGGGCAGGGCAGCACTGAAGCTTTCTTT.

This clone was counted once. This chain links TRBV21-1 with TRBJ1-2; the table's D call of TRBD1 was not tested on the DNA. TRBV21-1 is listed as a pseudogene. CDR3 length: 14 amino acids. The CDR3 bases are TGTGCCAGCAGCAGAGGACAGACTAACTATGGCTACACCTTC. Translating it yields CASSRGQTNYGYTF.

The chain links TRBV27 to TRBJ2-7, with 9 nucleotides matching TRBD1. V shed 7 bases and J 5 bases; nucleotides not matched to a gene: 15. CDR1 MNHEY and CDR2 SMNVEV come from the germline V gene (reference sequence). CDR3 length equals 16 residues. For the CDR3, the DNA is TGTGCCAGCACTGACCGAGACTCCGGACAGGGGCACGAGCAGTACGTC. Protein sequence: CASTDRDSGQGHEQYV.

The chain is built from TRBV6-2 or TRBV6-3 and TRBJ2-5; 9 nucleotides align to TRBD2. With V trimmed by 8 bases and J by 5 bases, 12 bases remained unmatched. This CDR3 comprises 15 residues. The germline V gene encodes CDR1 MNHEY and CDR2 SVGEGT. The CDR3 DNA reads as TGTGCCAGCCGTTCGAGCGGGGGGTCGGGGGAGACCCAGTACTTC. Encoded protein: CASRSSGGSGETQYF.

The chain joins TRBV12-3 or TRBV12-4 to TRBJ2-7, with a weak D call TRBD2 (5 bases). The CDR3 sequence is 12 residues long. Trimming cost V 2 bases and J 7 bases, with 9 bases left between them. The DNA of the CDR3 is TGTGCCAGCAGTTTATTTGGCGGGGAGCAGTACTTC. Translation: CASSLFGGEQYF.

V is TRBV9 and J is TRBJ2-3; D may correspond to TRBD1 or TRBD2 (6 bases each). The V and J ends lost 4 bases and 2 bases respectively, with 23 bases between them. This CDR3 is built from 18 residues. Germline lookup yields CDR1 SGDLS and CDR2 YYNGEE. This CDR3 is CASSSLGGVRGDTDTQYF. CDR3 DNA sequence: TGTGCCAGCAGCTCACTGGGTGGGGTAAGGGGGGACACAGATACGCAGTATTTT.

The chain is built from TRBV6-4 and TRBJ1-2, with D possibly matching TRBD1 (5 bases). The CDR3 length is 14 residues. Germline CDR1 MRHNA, CDR2 SNTAGT. Trimming took off 5 bases at V and 8 bases at J, with 18 bases between the two ends. CDR3 residues: CASSRDSGEGGYTF. The CDR3 DNA is TGTGCCAGCAGTCGGGATTCGGGCGAGGGGGGCTACACCTTC.

This chain joins TRBV27 and TRBJ1-6; the match to TRBD1 covers 7 bases. The CDR3 runs to 15 residues. Germline V CDR1 and CDR2: MNHEY, SMNVEV (reference sequence). Germline trimming cut 6 bases from V and 9 bases from J; bases unmatched to any gene: 11. The CDR3 loop reads CASSLTPGQSSPLHF. As DNA, the CDR3 is TGTGCCAGCAGCTTGACTCCGGGACAGAGTTCACCCCTCCACTTT.

The gene calls are TRBV6-5 and TRBJ1-5; D gene unclear. Germline assignment: CDR1 MNHEY and CDR2 SVGAGI. Between the trimmed V and J ends, which lost 4 bases and 4 bases, there was a span of 14 bases. There are 15 residues in the CDR3. The CDR3 DNA reads as TGTGCCAGCAGTTTCAAACCCCAAATGAATCAGCCCCAGCATTTT. This encodes CASSFKPQMNQPQHF.

In this sample, this clone turned up a few times. The gene calls are TRBV4-1 and TRBJ2-7; TRBD2 aligns across 10 bases. The CDR3 has 13 amino acids. V dropped 5 bases and J dropped 7; count of bases not matched to a gene: 5. Germline loops: CDR1 MGHRA, CDR2 YSYEKL. The CDR3 DNA reads TGCGCCAGCAGCTCACTAGCGGGATGGGAGCAGTACTTC. Its translation is CASSSLAGWEQYF.

This sequence joins TRBV5-6 and TRBJ2-7; D is unresolved. The ends were cut back, 1 base at V and 6 bases at J, with 11 bases in the middle. Per the germline V gene, CDR1 is SGHDT and CDR2 is YYEEEE. The CDR3 covers 13 residues. CDR3 DNA: TGTGCCAGCAGCTTGTGGTGGTTCCCCGAGCAGTACGTC. This translates into CASSLWWFPEQYV.

The rearrangement uses TRBV9 and TRBJ1-2, with TRBD1 as a possible D gene (6 bases). Trimming shortened V by 6 bases and J by 4 bases, and 16 bases separated the two germline ends. Looked up from germline, CDR1 is SGDLS and CDR2 is YYNGEE. The CDR3 is made up of 14 amino acids. This CDR3 reads CASTPAAGVYGYTF. CDR3 sequence (DNA): TGTGCCAGCACCCCAGCGGCAGGGGTCTATGGCTACACCTTC.

This clone showed up just a few times. This chain links TRBV4-3 with TRBJ1-2; D ambiguous. Trimming left V 0 bases short and J 2 bases short, with 10 bases between. The CDR3 is 15 residues long. CDR1 is LGHNA and CDR2 is YSLEER in the germline V gene. CDR3 sequence reads: CASSQDLWRNYGYTF. Here the CDR3 DNA reads TGCGCCAGCAGCCAAGATCTATGGAGAAACTATGGCTACACCTTC.

This chain links TRBV19 with TRBJ2-6, with D possibly matching TRBD2 (6 bases). The CDR3 spans 16 residues. Germline CDR1 LNHDA, CDR2 SQIVND (reference sequence). Trimming pared 8 bases from V and 1 base from J, leaving 15 bases between. CDR3 protein: CASSLLRESGANVLTF. The CDR3 DNA follows: TGTGCCAGTTCCTTACTCCGGGAGTCTGGGGCCAACGTCCTGACTTTC.

This sequence joins TRBV7-3 and TRBJ2-3, with 7 bases fitting TRBD2. The CDR3 covers 17 residues. The V gene end was trimmed by 5 bases and the J gene end by 4 bases; junction bases not matched to a gene: 15. Germline CDR1 is SGHTA and CDR2 is FQGTGA. The CDR3 spells CASSPPRGGEGADTQYF. The CDR3 coding sequence is TGTGCCAGCAGCCCACCGAGGGGAGGGGAGGGTGCAGATACGCAGTATTTT.

The table lists this clone with a few counts. The chain links TRBV9 to TRBJ1-3; D remains unclear. This CDR3 region has 14 residues. Germline V gives CDR1 SGDLS, CDR2 YYNGEE. Between the trimmed V and J ends, which lost 0 bases and 4 bases, there was a span of 8 bases. CDR3 in DNA: TGTGCCAGCAGCGTAGAACAGTTCGGAAACACCATATATTTT. This translates into CASSVEQFGNTIYF.

The chain recombines TRBV19 with TRBJ2-1; 9 positions agree with TRBD1. Germline trimming cut 6 bases from V and 8 bases from J; bases unmatched to any gene: 11. The CDR3 has 15 amino acids. Germline values: CDR1 LNHDA, CDR2 SQIVND (reference sequence). The CDR3 protein is CASSDGTGIIDEQFF. In nucleotides, the CDR3 is TGTGCCAGTAGCGACGGGACAGGGATAATCGATGAGCAGTTCTTC.

The chain couples TRBV29-1 to TRBJ1-1; D ambiguous. Germline CDR1 is SQVTM and CDR2 is ANQGSEA. This CDR3 is 11 amino acids long. V shed 4 bases and J shed 6 bases, with 9 bases lying between them. In nucleotides, the CDR3 is TGCAGCGTTGGCGCTGCAGCTGAAGCTTTCTTT. Translated, it gives CSVGAAAEAFF.

The V and J genes are TRBV29-1 and TRBJ2-6; D remains ambiguous. This CDR3 has 15 amino acids. Germline V gene lookup returns CDR1 SQVTM and CDR2 ANQGSEA. Trimming left V 8 bases short and J 0 bases short, with 14 bases between. The CDR3 DNA follows: TGCAGCACCACGACCCCAGGCTCTGGGGCCAACGTCCTGACTTTC. Protein sequence: CSTTTPGSGANVLTF.

This sequence joins TRBV5-1 and TRBJ2-1, with 11 bases matching TRBD2. Germline trimming cut 4 bases from V and 4 bases from J; bases unmatched to any gene: 7. This CDR3 region has 16 residues. CDR1 and CDR2 from the germline V gene are SGHRS and YFSETQ. The CDR3 protein is CASSTTSGGSYNEQFF. For the CDR3, the DNA is TGCGCCAGCAGCACCACTAGCGGGGGCTCGTACAATGAGCAGTTCTTC.

This rearrangement joins TRBV5-1 to TRBJ1-4; no clear D gene. The CDR3 length is 14 residues. The germline V gene has CDR1 SGHRS and CDR2 YFSETQ. Deletions cut 2 bases from V and 7 bases from J, with 12 bases between. CDR3 residues: CASSFRGGREKLFF. The DNA for the CDR3 is TGCGCCAGCAGCTTCCGGGGAGGTCGTGAAAAACTGTTTTTT.

This clone was seen only a few times. The chain has TRBV2 and TRBJ2-5, with D possibly being TRBD1 (7 bases). Per the germline V gene, CDR1 is SNHLY and CDR2 is FYNNEI. CDR3 length: 16 residues. V was shortened by 6 bases and J by 4 bases, with 21 bases between the two germline ends. The CDR3 nucleotides are TGTGCCAGCAGCTTCCCAGGGGGACCCGGGGGAGAGACCCAGTACTTC. Protein product: CASSFPGGPGGETQYF.

V usage is TRBV14 and J usage is TRBJ2-7; D call uncertain. CDR3 size: 14 residues. From germline, CDR1 is SGHDN and CDR2 FVKESK. Trimming took off 0 bases at V and 3 bases at J, with 9 bases between the two ends. CDR3: CASSQDLTIYEQYF. DNA for the CDR3: TGTGCCAGCAGCCAAGACCTTACTATCTACGAGCAGTACTTC. The full variable domain, rest sourced from reference TRBV14 and TRBJ2-7, is EAGVTQFPSHSVIEKGQTVTLRCDPISGHDNLYWYRRVMGKEIKFLLHFVKESKQDESGMPNNRFLAERTGGTYSTLKVQPAELEDSGVYFCASSQDLTIYEQYFGPGTRLTVT.

The rearrangement links TRBV10-3 to TRBJ2-7; D gene ambiguous. V was clipped by 9 bases and J by 4 bases, with 13 bases between them. The CDR3 extends over 12 amino acids. CDR1 is ENHRY, CDR2 SYGVKD, per germline. The CDR3 loop reads CAIREAGYEQYV. The CDR3 nucleotides are TGTGCCATTCGAGAGGCAGGATACGAGCAGTACGTC.

The genes are TRBV30 and TRBJ2-2, with a weak D call TRBD1 (5 bases). Per germline, CDR1 GTSNPN and CDR2 SVGIG (reference sequence). The CDR3 loop spans 14 amino acids. V lost 1 base and J 6 bases, leaving 12 bases between the germline ends. CDR3 in amino acids: CAWSAGFRAGELFF. DNA for the CDR3: TGTGCCTGGAGTGCAGGGTTTCGAGCCGGGGAGCTGTTTTTT.